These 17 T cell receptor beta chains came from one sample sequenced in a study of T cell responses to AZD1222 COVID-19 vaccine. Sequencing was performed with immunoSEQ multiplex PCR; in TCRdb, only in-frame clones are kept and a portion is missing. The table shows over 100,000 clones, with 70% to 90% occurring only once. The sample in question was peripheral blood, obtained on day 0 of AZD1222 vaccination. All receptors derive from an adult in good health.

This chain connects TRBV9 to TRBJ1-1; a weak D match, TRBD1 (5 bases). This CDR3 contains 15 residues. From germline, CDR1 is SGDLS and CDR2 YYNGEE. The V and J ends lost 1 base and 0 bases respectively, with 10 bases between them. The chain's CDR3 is CASSVLGGMNTEAFF. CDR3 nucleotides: TGTGCCAGCAGCGTACTCGGGGGTATGAACACTGAAGCTTTCTTT. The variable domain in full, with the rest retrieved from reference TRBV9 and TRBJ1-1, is DSGVTQTPKHLITATGQRVTLRCSPRSGDLSVYWYQQSLDQGLQFLIQYYNGEERAKGNILERFSAQQFPDLHSELNLSSLELGDSALYFCASSVLGGMNTEAFFGQGTRLTVV.

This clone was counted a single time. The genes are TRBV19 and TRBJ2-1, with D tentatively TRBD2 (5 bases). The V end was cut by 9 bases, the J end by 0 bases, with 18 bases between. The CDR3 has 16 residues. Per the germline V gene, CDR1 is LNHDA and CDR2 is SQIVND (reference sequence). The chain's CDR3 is CASKRVALSSYNEQFF. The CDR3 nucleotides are TGTGCCAGCAAACGGGTAGCGTTGAGCTCCTACAATGAGCAGTTCTTC.

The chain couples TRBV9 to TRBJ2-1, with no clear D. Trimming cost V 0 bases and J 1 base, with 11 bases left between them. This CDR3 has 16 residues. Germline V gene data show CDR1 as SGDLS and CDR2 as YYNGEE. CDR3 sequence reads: CASSVEGANSYNEQFF. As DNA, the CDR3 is TGTGCCAGCAGCGTAGAAGGAGCGAATTCCTACAATGAGCAGTTCTTC.

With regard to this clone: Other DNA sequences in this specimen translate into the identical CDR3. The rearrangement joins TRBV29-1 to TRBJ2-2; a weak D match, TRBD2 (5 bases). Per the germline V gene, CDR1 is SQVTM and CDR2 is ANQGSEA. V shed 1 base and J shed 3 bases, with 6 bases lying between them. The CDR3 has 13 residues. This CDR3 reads CSVEGGYTGELFF. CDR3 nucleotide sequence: TGCAGCGTTGAAGGCGGGTACACCGGGGAGCTGTTTTTT.

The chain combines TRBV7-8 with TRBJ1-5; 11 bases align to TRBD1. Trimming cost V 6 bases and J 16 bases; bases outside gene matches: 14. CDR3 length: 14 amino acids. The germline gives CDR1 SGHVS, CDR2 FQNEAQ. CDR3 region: CASSPDRGPLGVHF. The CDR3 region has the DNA TGTGCCAGCAGTCCGGACAGGGGGCCGCTTGGGGTCCATTTT.

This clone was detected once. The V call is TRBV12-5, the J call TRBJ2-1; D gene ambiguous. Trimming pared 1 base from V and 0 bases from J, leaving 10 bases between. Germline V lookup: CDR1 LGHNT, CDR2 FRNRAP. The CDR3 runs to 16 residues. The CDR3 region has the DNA TGTGCTAGTGGTTTGGCGTCGCTAAGCTCCTACAATGAGCAGTTCTTC. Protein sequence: CASGLASLSSYNEQFF.

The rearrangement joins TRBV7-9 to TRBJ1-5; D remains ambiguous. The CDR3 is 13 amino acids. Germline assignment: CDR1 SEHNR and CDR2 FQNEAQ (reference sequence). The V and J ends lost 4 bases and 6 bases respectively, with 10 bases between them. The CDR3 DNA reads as TGTGCCAGCAGCTCTCTTTCCGGTCAGCCCCAGCATTTT. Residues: CASSSLSGQPQHF. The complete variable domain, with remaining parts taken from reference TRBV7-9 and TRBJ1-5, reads DTGVSQNPRHKITKRGQNVTFRCDPISEHNRLYWYRQTLGQGPEFLTYFQNEAQLEKSRLLSDRFSAERPKGSFSTLEIQRTEQGDSAMYLCASSSLSGQPQHFGDGTRLSIL.

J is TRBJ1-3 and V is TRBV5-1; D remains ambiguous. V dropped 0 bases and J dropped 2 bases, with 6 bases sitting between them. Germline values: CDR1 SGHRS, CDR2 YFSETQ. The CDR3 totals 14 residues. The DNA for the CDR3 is TGCGCCAGCAGCTTGGATTCCCCTGGAAACACCATATATTTT. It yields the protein CASSLDSPGNTIYF.

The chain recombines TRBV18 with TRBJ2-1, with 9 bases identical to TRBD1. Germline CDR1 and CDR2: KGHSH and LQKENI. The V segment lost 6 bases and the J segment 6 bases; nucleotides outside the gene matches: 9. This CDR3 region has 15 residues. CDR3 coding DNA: TGTGCCAGCTCGTCCGGGACAGGGAGGTTCAATGAGCAGTTCTTC. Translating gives CASSSGTGRFNEQFF.

Written as DNA, the CDR3 is TGTGCCAGCAGCCAAGATCGCATCTCAAACACCATATATTTT. Its protein is CASSQDRISNTIYF. The gene calls are TRBV3-1 (or the pseudogene TRBV3-2) and TRBJ1-3; D ambiguous. Germline CDR1 LGHDT, CDR2 YNNKEL (reference sequence). CDR3 size: 14 residues. V lost 0 bases and J lost 6, with 9 bases in between.

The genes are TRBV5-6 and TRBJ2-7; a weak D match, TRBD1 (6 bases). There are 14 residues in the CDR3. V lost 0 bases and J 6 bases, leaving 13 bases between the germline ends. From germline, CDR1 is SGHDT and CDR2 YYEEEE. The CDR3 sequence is CASSLAGQGFEQYF. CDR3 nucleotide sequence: TGTGCCAGCAGCTTGGCCGGTCAGGGGTTCGAGCAGTACTTC.

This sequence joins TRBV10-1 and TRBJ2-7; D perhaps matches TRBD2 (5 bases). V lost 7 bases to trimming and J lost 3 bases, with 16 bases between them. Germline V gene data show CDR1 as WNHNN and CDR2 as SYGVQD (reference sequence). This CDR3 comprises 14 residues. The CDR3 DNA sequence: TGCGCCAGCAAGTGTGGAGCGGAAAACTACGAGCAGTACTTC. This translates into CASKCGAENYEQYF.

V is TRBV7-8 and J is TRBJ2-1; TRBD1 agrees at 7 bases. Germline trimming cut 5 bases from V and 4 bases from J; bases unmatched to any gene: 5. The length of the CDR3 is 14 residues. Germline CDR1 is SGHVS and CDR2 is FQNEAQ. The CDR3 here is CASSPGTAYNEQFF. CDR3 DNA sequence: TGTGCCAGCAGCCCCGGGACAGCTTACAATGAGCAGTTCTTC.

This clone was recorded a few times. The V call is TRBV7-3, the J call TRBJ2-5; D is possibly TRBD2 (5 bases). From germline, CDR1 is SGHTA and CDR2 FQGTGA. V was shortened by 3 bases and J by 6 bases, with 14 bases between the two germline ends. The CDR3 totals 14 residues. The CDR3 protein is CASSLGEGRKTQYF. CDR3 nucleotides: TGTGCCAGCAGCTTGGGCGAGGGTAGGAAGACCCAGTACTTC.

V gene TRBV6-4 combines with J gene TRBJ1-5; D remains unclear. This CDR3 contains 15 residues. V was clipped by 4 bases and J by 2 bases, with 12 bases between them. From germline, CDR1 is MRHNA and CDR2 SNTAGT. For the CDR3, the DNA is TGTGCCAGCAGTGTTACATCGAGTGGCAATCAGCCCCAGCATTTT. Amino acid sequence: CASSVTSSGNQPQHF.

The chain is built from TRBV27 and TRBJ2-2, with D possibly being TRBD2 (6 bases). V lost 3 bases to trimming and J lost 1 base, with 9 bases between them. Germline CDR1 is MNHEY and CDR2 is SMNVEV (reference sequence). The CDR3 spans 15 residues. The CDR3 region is CASSFLSGNTGELFF. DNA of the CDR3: TGTGCCAGCAGTTTCCTTAGCGGGAACACCGGGGAGCTGTTTTTT.

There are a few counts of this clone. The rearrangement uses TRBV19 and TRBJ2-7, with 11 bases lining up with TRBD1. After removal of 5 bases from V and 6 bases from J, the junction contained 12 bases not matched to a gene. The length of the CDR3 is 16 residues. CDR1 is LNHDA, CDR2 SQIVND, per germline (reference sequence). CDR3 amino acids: CASSAGGQGVRSEQYF. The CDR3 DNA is TGTGCCAGTAGTGCCGGGGGACAGGGGGTAAGGAGCGAGCAGTACTTC.